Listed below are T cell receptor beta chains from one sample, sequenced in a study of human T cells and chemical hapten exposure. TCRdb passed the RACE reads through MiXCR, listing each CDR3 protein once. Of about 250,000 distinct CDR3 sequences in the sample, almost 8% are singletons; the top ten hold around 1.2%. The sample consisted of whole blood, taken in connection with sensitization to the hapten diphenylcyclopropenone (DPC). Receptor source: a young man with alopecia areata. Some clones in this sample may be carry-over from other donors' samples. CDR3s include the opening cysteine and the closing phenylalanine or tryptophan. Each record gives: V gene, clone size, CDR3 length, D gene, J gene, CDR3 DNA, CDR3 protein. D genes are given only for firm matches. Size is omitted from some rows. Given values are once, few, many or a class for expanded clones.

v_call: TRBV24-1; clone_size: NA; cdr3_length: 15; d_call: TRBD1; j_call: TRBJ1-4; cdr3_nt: TGTGCCACCAGTGATTCGGGACAGGCGAATGAAAAACTGTTTTTT; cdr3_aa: CATSDSGQANEKLFF
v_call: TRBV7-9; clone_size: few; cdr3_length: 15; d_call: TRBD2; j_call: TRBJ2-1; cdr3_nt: TGTGCCAGCAGCTCCCTAGCGGGGAGATTCAATGAGCAGTTCTTC; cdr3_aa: CASSSLAGRFNEQFF
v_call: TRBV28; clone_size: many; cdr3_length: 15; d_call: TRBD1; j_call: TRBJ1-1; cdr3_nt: TGTGCCAGCAGTCCAGGACAGGGGCCGCTCACTGAAGCTTTCTTT; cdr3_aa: CASSPGQGPLTEAFF
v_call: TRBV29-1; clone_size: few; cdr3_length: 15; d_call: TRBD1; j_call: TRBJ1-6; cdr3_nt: TGCAGCGCCCGGACAGGGAGCTCCTATAATTCACCCCTCCACTTT; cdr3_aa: CSARTGSSYNSPLHF
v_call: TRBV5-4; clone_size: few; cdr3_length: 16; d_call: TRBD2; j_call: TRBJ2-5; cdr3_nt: TGTGCCAGCAGCTTGGGACTAGCGGGGGGCCCGGGGACCCAGTACTTC; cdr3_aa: CASSLGLAGGPGTQYF
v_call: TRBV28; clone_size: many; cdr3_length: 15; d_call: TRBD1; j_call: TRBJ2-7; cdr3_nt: TGTGCCAGCAGTTTACCCCGCAGGGGGATCTACGAGCAGTACTTC; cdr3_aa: CASSLPRRGIYEQYF
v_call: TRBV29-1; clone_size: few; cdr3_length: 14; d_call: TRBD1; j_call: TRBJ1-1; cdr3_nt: TGCAGCGGCGACAGGGGGTATTCTAACACTGAAGCTTTCTTT; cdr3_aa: CSGDRGYSNTEAFF
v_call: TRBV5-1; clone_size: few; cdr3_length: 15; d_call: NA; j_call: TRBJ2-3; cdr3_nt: TGCGCCAGCAGCCTACGTGACGCGCGGACAGATACGCAGTATTTT; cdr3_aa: CASSLRDARTDTQYF
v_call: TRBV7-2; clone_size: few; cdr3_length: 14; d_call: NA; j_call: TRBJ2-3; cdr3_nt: TGTGCCAGCAGCTCCCCTTGGGAAGAAGATACGCAGTATTTT; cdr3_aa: CASSSPWEEDTQYF
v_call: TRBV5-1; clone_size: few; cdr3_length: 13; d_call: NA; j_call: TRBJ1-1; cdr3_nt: TGCGCCAGCAGCAAACGGGAGGCCACTGAAGCTTTCTTT; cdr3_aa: CASSKREATEAFF
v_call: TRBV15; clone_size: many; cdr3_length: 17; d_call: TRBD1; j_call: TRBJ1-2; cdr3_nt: TGTGCCACCAGCAGAGATCGACTGCGGACAGGGAACTATGGCTACACCTTC; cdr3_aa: CATSRDRLRTGNYGYTF
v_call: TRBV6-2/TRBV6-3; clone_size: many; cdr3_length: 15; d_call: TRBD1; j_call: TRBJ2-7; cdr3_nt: TGTGCCAGCACCAACAGGGGCAGGGGGCCCAACGAGCAGTACTTC; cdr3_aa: CASTNRGRGPNEQYF
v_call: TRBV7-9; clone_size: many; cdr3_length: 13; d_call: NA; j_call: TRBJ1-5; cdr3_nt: TGTGCCAGCAGCCCAACAGCGGTCCAGCCCCAGCATTTT; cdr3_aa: CASSPTAVQPQHF
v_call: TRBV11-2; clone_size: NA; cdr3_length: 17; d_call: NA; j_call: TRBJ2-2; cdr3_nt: TGTGCCAGCAGCTTAGACACGACAACCAGCAATGGCGGGGAGCTGTTTTTT; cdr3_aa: CASSLDTTTSNGGELFF
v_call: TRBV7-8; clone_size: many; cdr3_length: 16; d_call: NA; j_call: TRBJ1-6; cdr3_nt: TGTGCCAGCAGCTTATCGGCGAGCTCCTATAATTCACCCCTCCACTTT; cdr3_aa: CASSLSASSYNSPLHF
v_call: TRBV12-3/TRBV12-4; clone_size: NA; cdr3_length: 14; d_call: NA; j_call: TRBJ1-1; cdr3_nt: TGTGCCAGCAGTTTTGGTAGGTTGGGGACTGAAGCTTTCTTT; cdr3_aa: CASSFGRLGTEAFF
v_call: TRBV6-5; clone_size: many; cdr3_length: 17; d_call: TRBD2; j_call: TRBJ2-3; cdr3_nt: TGTGCCAGCACCCATGGGCGGGGGGACACCAGCACAGATACGCAGTATTTT; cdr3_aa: CASTHGRGDTSTDTQYF
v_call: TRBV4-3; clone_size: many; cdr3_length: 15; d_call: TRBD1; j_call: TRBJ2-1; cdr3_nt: TGCGCCAGCAGCCAAAGGGGGCCCCCCTACAATGAGCAGTTCTTC; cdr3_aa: CASSQRGPPYNEQFF
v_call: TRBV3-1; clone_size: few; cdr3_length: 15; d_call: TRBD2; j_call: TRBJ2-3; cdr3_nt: TGTGCCAGCAGCCAAGGGCGGGGGTACGGCCATACGCAGTATTTT; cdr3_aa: CASSQGRGYGHTQYF
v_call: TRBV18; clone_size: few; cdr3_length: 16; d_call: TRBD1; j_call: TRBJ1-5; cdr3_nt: TGTGCCAGCTCAACTCGGGACAGGGGATTAGGTCAGCCCCAGCATTTT; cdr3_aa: CASSTRDRGLGQPQHF
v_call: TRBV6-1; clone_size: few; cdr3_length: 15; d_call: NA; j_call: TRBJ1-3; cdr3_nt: TGTGCCAGCAGTATACGACACAGCTCTGGAAACACCATATATTTT; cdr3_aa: CASSIRHSSGNTIYF
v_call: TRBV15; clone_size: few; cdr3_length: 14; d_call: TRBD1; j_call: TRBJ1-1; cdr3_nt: TGTGCCACCAGCCCGAATCAGGGGGCGGGTGAAGCTTTCTTT; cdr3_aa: CATSPNQGAGEAFF
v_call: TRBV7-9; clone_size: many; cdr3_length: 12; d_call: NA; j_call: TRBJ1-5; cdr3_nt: TGTGCCAGCAGCTTTTCCGGACAGCCCCAGCATTTT; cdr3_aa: CASSFSGQPQHF
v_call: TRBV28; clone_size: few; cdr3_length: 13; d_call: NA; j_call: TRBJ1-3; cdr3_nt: TGTGCCAGCTGGGGGGCGGAAGGAAACACCATATATTTT; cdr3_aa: CASWGAEGNTIYF
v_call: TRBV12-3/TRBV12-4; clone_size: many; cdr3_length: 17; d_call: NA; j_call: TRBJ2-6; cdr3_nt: TGTGCCAGCAGCCCAGGGATCCGATTCTCTGGGGCCAACGTCCTGACTTTC; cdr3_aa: CASSPGIRFSGANVLTF
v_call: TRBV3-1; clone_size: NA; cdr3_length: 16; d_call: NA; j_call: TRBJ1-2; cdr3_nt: TGTGCCAGCAGCCAAAGAAGCGGAGGGGAGAACTATGGCTACACCTTC; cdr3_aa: CASSQRSGGENYGYTF
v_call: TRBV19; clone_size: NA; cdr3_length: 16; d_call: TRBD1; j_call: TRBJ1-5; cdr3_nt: TGTGCCAGCAGAGCCCTACAGGGGTCGGGCAATCAGCCCCAGCATTTT; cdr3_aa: CASRALQGSGNQPQHF
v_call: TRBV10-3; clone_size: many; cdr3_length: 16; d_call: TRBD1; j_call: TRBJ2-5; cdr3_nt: TGTGCCATCAGCGACGAAGACAGGGGGCGCGTGGAGACCCAGTACTTC; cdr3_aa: CAISDEDRGRVETQYF
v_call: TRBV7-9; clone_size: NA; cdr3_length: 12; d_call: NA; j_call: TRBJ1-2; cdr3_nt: TGTGCCAGCAGCTACCGGACCTATGGCTACACCTTC; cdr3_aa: CASSYRTYGYTF
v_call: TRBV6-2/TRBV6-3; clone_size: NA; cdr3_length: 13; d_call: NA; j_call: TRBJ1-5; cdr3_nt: TGTGCCAGCAGTCCCGCCTGGGGTCAGCCCCAGCATTTT; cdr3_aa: CASSPAWGQPQHF
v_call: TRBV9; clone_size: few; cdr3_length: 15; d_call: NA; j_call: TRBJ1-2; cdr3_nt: TGTGCCAGCAGCGTAGGGGCGGCAACTAACTATGGCTACACCTTC; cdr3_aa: CASSVGAATNYGYTF
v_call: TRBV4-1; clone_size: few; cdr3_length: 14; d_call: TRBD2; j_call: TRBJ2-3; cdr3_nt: TGCGCCAGCAGCCAAGAGACTAGCGGCCGTACGCAGTATTTT; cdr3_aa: CASSQETSGRTQYF
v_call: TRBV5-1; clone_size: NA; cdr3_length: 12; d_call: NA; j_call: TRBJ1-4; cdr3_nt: TGCGCCAGCAGCTTACGGCAGGGCGAACTGTTTTTT; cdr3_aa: CASSLRQGELFF